Listed here are 5 T cell receptor beta chains from one sample, sequenced in a study of blood T cell repertoires in COVID-19. Profiled with immunoSEQ multiplex PCR; TCRdb holds only in-frame clones, not every one. The table records about 82,000 clones, around four fifths of them present only once. Sequencing was performed on peripheral blood. The source of these receptors is an elderly man with active or convalescent COVID-19.

The chain combines TRBV2 with TRBJ1-6, with 7 bases aligning to TRBD1. Germline CDR1 reads SNHLY; CDR2 reads FYNNEI. CDR3 length: 15 amino acids. The V gene end was trimmed by 6 bases and the J gene end by 7 bases; junction bases not matched to a gene: 9. In nucleotides, the CDR3 is TGTGCCAGCAGCCGACAGGGACTAGAAAATTCACCCCTCCACTTT. Encoded protein: CASSRQGLENSPLHF.

V gene TRBV7-2 combines with J gene TRBJ2-5, with D maybe TRBD2 (6 bases). Germline CDR1 and CDR2: SGHTA and FQGNSA. V gave up 5 bases and J gave up 6 bases, with 16 bases separating them. The CDR3 covers 14 residues. In nucleotides, the CDR3 is TGTGCCAGCAGCCGGGTCGCGGGGCGGAAGACCCAGTACTTC. This sequence encodes CASSRVAGRKTQYF. Full variable domain (rest looked up from reference TRBV7-2 and TRBJ2-5): GAGVSQSPSNKVTEKGKDVELRCDPISGHTALYWYRQSLGQGLEFLIYFQGNSAPDKSGLPSDRFSAERTGGSVSTLTIQRTQQEDSAVYLCASSRVAGRKTQYFGPGTRLLVL.

CDR3 protein: CASSQDSRTEYGYTF. The CDR3 DNA reads as TGTGCCAGCAGCCAAGATAGTCGGACAGAATATGGCTACACCTTC. The rearrangement joins TRBV3-1 (or the pseudogene TRBV3-2) to TRBJ1-2; tentative D call: TRBD1 (6 bases). The length of the CDR3 is 15 residues. The germline V gene encodes CDR1 LGHDT and CDR2 YNNKEL (reference sequence). Trimming shortened V by 0 bases and J by 5 bases, and 13 bases separated the two germline ends.

This chain uses TRBV4-1 with TRBJ1-6; tentatively, D is TRBD1 (5 bases). From germline, CDR1 is MGHRA and CDR2 YSYEKL. With 0 bases removed from V and 8 bases from J, the gap between germline ends came to 11 bases. The CDR3 loop spans 15 amino acids. The CDR3 loop is CASSQDIQGYSPLHF. CDR3 DNA: TGCGCCAGCAGCCAAGACATCCAGGGTTATTCACCCCTCCACTTT.

The chain couples TRBV19 to TRBJ1-4; D remains unclear. The CDR3 is made up of 16 amino acids. Germline values: CDR1 LNHDA, CDR2 SQIVND (reference sequence). V was cut by 6 bases and J by 4 bases, with 18 bases left in between. The CDR3 region has the DNA TGTGCCAGTAGCCCCGGGGTGGTCAGAGTTAATGAAAAACTGTTTTTT. Its translation: CASSPGVVRVNEKLFF.